One T cell receptor (beta chain) is described in this entry. Its antigen is not identified. Presence of unique molecular identifiers characterized the TCR beta cDNA libraries. T cells numbering roughly 1 to 10 million yielded some 480,000 cDNA molecules. TCRdb analysed the PCR reads with MiXCR anew, one entry per CDR3 protein. The table records fewer than 850,000 distinct CDR3 sequences, around 27% of them present only once. The sample belongs to a study of post-analysis software for immune sequencing data. Study summary: Disease trajectories encompassed relapsing-remitting, secondary progressive and progressive-relapsing multiple sclerosis.

Study-wide results and limits: A significant reduction in normalized Chao1 diversity was observed in multiple sclerosis patients versus controls.

Sequenced sample: blood. The clonotype was recovered from a girl between 5 and 17 years old with multiple sclerosis.

CDR3 coding DNA: TGTGCCAGCACCCCGGAGGAAGGACCCCAGCATTTT. Its translation is CASTPEEGPQHF. The chain carries TRBV28 and TRBJ1-5, with D unclear. The CDR3 loop spans 12 amino acids. Germline CDR1 and CDR2: MDHEN and SYDVKM. V lost 7 bases, J lost 10 bases, and 14 bases lay in between.